This T cell receptor beta chain was captured in a study of CD8 T cells in Susac syndrome (dated by TCRdb to between 2017 and 2020). Background on the whole study: Of the Susac syndrome patients who were sequenced, about eight were in clinical remission while roughly six had clinically active disease. At blood withdrawal, Susac syndrome patients were therapy-naive, treated with corticosteroids (with IVIg additionally given to some), or treated with IVIg alone. Repertoire sequencing was used to test whether CD8+ T cell activation and differentiation in Susac syndrome was antigen driven. Overall study outcomes, separate from this receptor: The CD4+ T cell repertoire of patients with Susac syndrome showed no detectable clonal expansion. The number of individuals in the TCR sequencing and HLA analysis was acknowledged as relatively small.

High-throughput TCR beta sequencing profiled peripheral blood CD8+ and CD4+ T cells from healthy donors, Susac syndrome patients and multiple sclerosis patients. Susac syndrome patients met recently defined diagnostic criteria for definite or probable disease. Bulk CD8+ and CD4+ T cells were purified magnetically by negative isolation, whereas CD8+ TEMRA cells were enriched by FACS. Blood was drawn into EDTA tubes, processed within 24 hours, and PBMCs were isolated by density gradient centrifugation. PBMCs intended for TCR sequencing were cryopreserved in liquid nitrogen and thawed later in a water bath at 37 degrees C. Purity of sorted or isolated CD4+, CD8+ and CD8+ TEMRA cells was at least 90%. As to this clonotype: Its antigen is not yet known. One base away there is no much larger clone; base qualities are not given.

RNA was extracted with the RNeasy kit and roughly 0.45 to 1 ug was reverse transcribed using random hexamers. The immunoSEQ multiplex PCR assay, covering 54 Vbeta and 13 Jbeta segments, was used to amplify TCR beta CDR3 regions. Bias from PCR amplification was corrected by using a synthetic template baseline for primer optimization and for computational correction. The study's processing was this. Reads were assigned to V, D and J genes according to IMGT and analyzed in immunoSEQ Analyzer, with only productive sequences retained. To calculate clonality, Shannon entropy was normalized by log2 of the number of productive unique sequences and then subtracted from one. For each patient and control, public and private clones were evaluated within the 100 most prevalent clones. Clones were defined as Susac-specific if absent from the healthy and MS cohorts, from roughly 1,100 published viral clones and from other ImmuneACCESS disease sequences. TCRdb reworked the public reads: Q25 trimming with fastp, MiXCR clone assembly, productive beta chains retained. Each entry is one CDR3 protein sequence, shown with its most common DNA and genes. TCRdb's processing, not the study's, gives the V and J calls here. The sample table holds roughly 190,000 distinct CDR3 sequences, of which roughly 95% were seen once. Approximately 0.089% of the sample comes from the top ten.

The specimen was CD4+ T cells from PBMCs. This TCR was recovered from a human donor with Susac syndrome.

The CDR3 protein sequence reads: CASSRGQARTGELFF. The sequence in DNA is TGCGCCAGCAGCCGGGGACAGGCTCGCACCGGGGAGCTGTTTTTT. The sequence links TRBV4-1 to TRBJ2-2; TRBD1 agrees with 8 junctional bases. V is cut back by 4 bases and J by 4 bases, with 5 bases in the junction unmatched. For CDR1 and CDR2, the germline V gene lists MGHRA and YSYEKL. Including cysteine and phenylalanine, the CDR3 has 15 amino acids. Kept here is only the CDR3 DNA, which spans 45 bases and is read in frame from base 1.